The present entry profiles one T cell receptor beta chain with its context. Trimming cost V 3 bases and J 1 base, with 27 bases left between them. CDR3 length: 20 residues. The germline gives CDR1 MDHEN, CDR2 SYDVKM. The sample originates from a study of blood T cell repertoires in COVID-19. Background on the study: Samples of COVID-19 (acute and convalescent) were obtained from the United States, Italy and Spain. Nucleic acid was either cDNA or gDNA, and it came from T cells, B-cell-depleted T cells, or PBMCs.

The authors' processing: The authors estimated nucleated cell counts from reference gene primer amplification. Assay: immunoSEQ multiplex PCR; the TCRdb copy retains only in-frame clones and omits some. V, J and clone size reflect that table, while D and trimming were determined from the DNA. The sample consists of around 400,000 clones, around 87% of them appearing once. The Seattle patients, enrolled during active infection, were followed longitudinally. The chain has TRBV28 and TRBJ1-2; TRBD1 is a possible D gene (6 bases). The specimen was peripheral blood. The source of this sequence is an older woman with COVID-19, enrolled during active disease. The CDR3, as DNA: TGTGCCAGCAGTTTCTCCCCGGGGACAAGCCAAGAGGGGTTTAACTATGGCTACACCTTC. Protein product: CASSFSPGTSQEGFNYGYTF.